The 29 T cell receptor beta chains reported below all come from one sample, sequenced in a study of blood T cell repertoires in COVID-19 (dated by TCRdb to about 2020). Receptor libraries were prepared by the immunoSEQ multiplex PCR assay. The source is immuneACCESS, and TCRdb retained only in-frame sequences with V and J called. Part of the clones is not carried over; for the studies checked, unresolved V genes explain less than half of this, and the remainder is unexplained. In all, the sample holds some 490,000 clones, and 80% to 90% of those were seen once. Roughly 3.2% of the sample is in the top ten clones. The sample taken for sequencing was peripheral blood. These receptor sequences come from a human donor in a cohort sampled during active COVID-19.

About this clone: The identical CDR3 is also encoded by other nucleotide sequences in the sample. The chain recombines TRBV18 with TRBJ2-5; maybe TRBD1 (6 bases). V was shortened by 0 bases and J by 4 bases, with 6 bases between the two germline ends. CDR3 length: 13 residues. Looked up from germline, CDR1 is KGHSH and CDR2 is LQKENI. The CDR3 coding sequence is TGTGCCAGCTCACCACCAGGGGGAGAGACCCAGTACTTC. Translated: CASSPPGGETQYF. The full variable domain, in which reference TRBV18 and TRBJ2-5 provide the parts outside the CDR3, is NAGVMQNPRHLVRRRGQEARLRCSPMKGHSHVYWYRQLPEEGLKFMVYLQKENIIDESGMPKERFSAEFPKEGPSILRIQQVVRGDSAAYFCASSPPGGETQYFGPGTRLLVL.

This clone was observed once. This sequence joins TRBV30 and TRBJ1-2, with D possibly TRBD1 on 5 matching bases. V was pared by 7 bases and J by 8 bases, with 20 bases between. This CDR3 comprises 13 residues. Germline values: CDR1 GTSNPN, CDR2 SVGIG (reference sequence). The CDR3 DNA follows: TGTGCCTTTGCCCCAGGGTTCGGAAAAGGCTACACCTTC. Amino acid sequence: CAFAPGFGKGYTF.

The V call is TRBV5-3, the J call TRBJ1-5; tentatively, D is TRBD1 (6 bases). TRBV5-3 is designated an ORF whose function remains uncertain. The ends were cut back, 1 base at V and 0 bases at J, with 17 bases in the middle. CDR3 length equals 18 residues. The CDR3 nucleotides read TGTGCCAGAAGCTTGAAAGTGGCAGGGGTGAATAGCAATCAGCCCCAGCATTTT. Protein sequence: CARSLKVAGVNSNQPQHF.

V and J are TRBV5-1 and TRBJ1-4; D unclear. In germline, CDR1 is SGHRS, CDR2 YFSETQ. V lost 0 bases to trimming and J lost 1 base, with 10 bases between them. The CDR3 has 16 residues. The CDR3 bases are TGCGCCAGCAGCTTGGCAGATGGACTAACTAATGAAAAACTGTTTTTT. This sequence encodes CASSLADGLTNEKLFF.

The chain couples TRBV5-6 to TRBJ2-1; possibly TRBD1 for D (6 bases). From germline, CDR1 is SGHDT and CDR2 YYEEEE. Trimming left V 3 bases short and J 9 bases short, with 10 bases between. The CDR3 extends over 12 amino acids. This CDR3 reads CASSSGDGEQFF. The CDR3 DNA follows: TGTGCCAGCAGCTCAGGGGATGGTGAGCAGTTCTTC.

This clone has just one count. The genes are TRBV5-1 and TRBJ1-2; D is unresolved. Germline CDR1 SGHRS, CDR2 YFSETQ. The V end was cut by 1 base, the J end by 2 bases, with 6 bases between. This CDR3 spans 13 amino acids. The CDR3 loop is CASSLYQNYGYTF. The CDR3 DNA is TGCGCCAGCAGCTTGTATCAGAACTATGGCTACACCTTC.

The V gene is TRBV4-1, the J gene TRBJ2-2, with D possibly being TRBD2 (6 bases). Germline values: CDR1 MGHRA, CDR2 YSYEKL. V lost 0 bases and J 5 bases, leaving 10 bases between the germline ends. CDR3 length: 15 amino acids. CDR3 coding DNA: TGCGCCAGCAGCCAAGAACCGGGAGCAACCGGGGAGCTGTTTTTT. It specifies CASSQEPGATGELFF.

This chain connects TRBV7-2 to TRBJ1-1; no clear D. V dropped 2 bases and J dropped 7 bases, with 8 bases sitting between them. CDR3 size: 12 residues. From germline, CDR1 is SGHTA and CDR2 FQGNSA. The CDR3 is CASSLRGIEAFF. CDR3 in DNA: TGTGCCAGCAGCTTACGAGGGATTGAAGCTTTCTTT.

This clone appeared a few times. This chain connects TRBV3-1 (or the pseudogene TRBV3-2) to TRBJ1-2; possible D gene TRBD1, 6 bases. CDR3 size: 13 residues. In germline, CDR1 is LGHDT, CDR2 YNNKEL (reference sequence). The ends were cut back, 2 bases at V and 7 bases at J, with 11 bases in the middle. In nucleotides, the CDR3 is TGTGCCAGCAGCCAACCCAGGGGCGGTGGCTACACCTTC. The encoded protein is CASSQPRGGGYTF.

This clone was observed once. This chain links TRBV28 with TRBJ1-2; 9 positions agree with TRBD1. Germline V lookup: CDR1 MDHEN, CDR2 SYDVKM. The V gene end was trimmed by 4 bases and the J gene end by 8 bases; junction bases not matched to a gene: 14. This CDR3 has 16 residues. The CDR3: CASSSGQGDTTLGYTF. CDR3 bases: TGTGCCAGCAGTTCGGGACAGGGAGATACCACTCTCGGCTACACCTTC.

As DNA, the CDR3 is TGTGCCAGCGGCCACGGGGGTAACTATGGCTACACCTTC. It is translated as CASGHGGNYGYTF. The rearrangement joins TRBV6-2 or TRBV6-3 to TRBJ1-2; D might be TRBD1 (5 bases). Germline V gives CDR1 MNHEY, CDR2 SVGEGT. V lost 8 bases and J lost 1, with 11 bases in between. There are 13 residues in the CDR3.

The chain joins TRBV6-5 to TRBJ2-5; 12 bases align to TRBD2. CDR3 size: 14 residues. The germline V gene has CDR1 MNHEY and CDR2 SVGAGI. J gave up 4 bases and V 6 bases, and 3 bases lay outside the gene matches. This chain's CDR3 is CASRASGGAETQYF. The CDR3 DNA sequence: TGTGCCAGCAGAGCTAGCGGGGGGGCAGAGACCCAGTACTTC.

A word on this clone: A much more abundant neighbour one base away suggests this may be a read error. This rearrangement joins TRBV21-1 to TRBJ1-2. TRBV21-1 is recorded as a pseudogene. The CDR3 has 16 residues. The CDR3 sequence: CASPPGVVPADYGYTF. The CDR3 nucleotides read TGTGCCAGCCCTCCCGGGGTAGTCCCAGCCGACTATGGCTACACCTTC.

The genes are TRBV19 and TRBJ2-1, with D perhaps TRBD2 (5 bases). Germline CDR1 is LNHDA and CDR2 is SQIVND (reference sequence). The CDR3 runs to 14 residues. V lost 3 bases to trimming and J lost 4 bases, with 10 bases between them. CDR3 sequence (DNA): TGTGCCAGTAGTATCCGGGGTACGTACAATGAGCAGTTCTTC. Translating gives CASSIRGTYNEQFF.

In this sample, this clone turned up once. In DNA form, the CDR3 reads TGTGCCAGCAGCTTAACAGGCTCAAAGACTGAAGCTTTCTTT. Protein product: CASSLTGSKTEAFF. The V gene is TRBV7-2, the J gene TRBJ1-1, with D possibly TRBD1 on 5 matching bases. Trimming pared 2 bases from V and 5 bases from J, leaving 12 bases between. This CDR3 is built from 14 residues. Per the germline V gene, CDR1 is SGHTA and CDR2 is FQGNSA.

The chain combines TRBV11-2 with TRBJ2-2; 13 bases are shared with TRBD2. Per germline, CDR1 SGHAT and CDR2 FQNNGV. V lost 2 bases and J lost 2; bases outside the gene matches: 8. There are 19 residues in the CDR3. CDR3 sequence reads: CASSLRRLAGGSNTGELFF. The CDR3, as DNA: TGTGCCAGCAGCTTAAGAAGACTAGCGGGAGGATCAAACACCGGGGAGCTGTTTTTT. Supplemented by reference TRBV11-2 and TRBJ2-2, the full variable domain reads EAGVAQSPRYKIIEKRQSVAFWCNPISGHATLYWYQQILGQGPKLLIQFQNNGVVDDSQLPKDRFSAERLKGVDSTLKIQPAKLEDSAVYLCASSLRRLAGGSNTGELFFGEGSRLTVL.

The genes are TRBV7-9 and TRBJ1-1; TRBD1 is a possible D gene (6 bases). Germline V gene sequence: CDR1 SEHNR, CDR2 FQNEAQ (reference sequence). Trimming pared 2 bases from V and 0 bases from J, leaving 10 bases between. The CDR3 length is 15 residues. The CDR3 DNA follows: TGTGCCAGCAGCTTAAAAGGGGGTGTGAACACTGAAGCTTTCTTT. Protein: CASSLKGGVNTEAFF.

The V and J genes are TRBV6-2 or TRBV6-3 and TRBJ2-7; 7 nucleotides line up with TRBD2. J gave up 3 bases and V 4 bases, and 0 bases lay outside the gene matches. The CDR3 is made up of 12 amino acids. The V gene's germline CDR1 is MNHEY and CDR2 SVGEGT. The CDR3 loop is CASSWDYYEQYF. CDR3 nucleotides: TGTGCCAGCAGTTGGGACTACTACGAGCAGTACTTC.

The count of this clone is one. The chain is built from TRBV2 and TRBJ2-2; the match to TRBD2 covers 8 bases. V lost 7 bases, J lost 4 bases, and 5 bases stayed unmatched. CDR3 length equals 14 residues. CDR1 is SNHLY and CDR2 is FYNNEI in the germline V gene. The CDR3 loop is CASKAGVGTGELFF. The CDR3 bases are TGTGCCAGCAAAGCGGGAGTTGGCACCGGGGAGCTGTTTTTT.

The rearrangement links TRBV6-2 or TRBV6-3 to TRBJ2-7, with TRBD2 as a possible D gene (6 bases). Germline CDR1 reads MNHEY; CDR2 reads SVGEGT. There are 15 residues in the CDR3. Trimming pared 1 base from V and 3 bases from J, leaving 13 bases between. The CDR3 region is CASSYYGQGGYEQYF. In nucleotides, the CDR3 is TGTGCCAGCAGTTACTACGGCCAGGGAGGCTACGAGCAGTACTTC.

The chain couples TRBV27 to TRBJ2-2; 12 bases align to TRBD2. Per germline, CDR1 MNHEY and CDR2 SMNVEV (reference sequence). The CDR3 is made up of 19 amino acids. J was trimmed by 1 base and V by 5 bases; bases with no gene match: 11. DNA of the CDR3: TGTGCCAGCAGTCGAAAGGAAGGACTAGCGGGGCGGAACACCGGGGAGCTGTTTTTT. Translated, it gives CASSRKEGLAGRNTGELFF.

The V gene is TRBV19, the J gene TRBJ1-5; D not certain. Trimming took off 6 bases at V and 7 bases at J, with 13 bases between the two ends. Per the germline V gene, CDR1 is LNHDA and CDR2 is SQIVND (reference sequence). The CDR3 has 13 residues. DNA for the CDR3: TGTGCCAGTAGCGGGAGTGCAAACCAGCCCCAGCATTTT. This gives the protein CASSGSANQPQHF.

This clone was seen a few times. The rearrangement uses TRBV27 and TRBJ1-2; no clear D gene. V was pared by 0 bases and J by 8 bases, with 13 bases between. The CDR3 is made up of 14 amino acids. Germline V gives CDR1 MNHEY, CDR2 SMNVEV (reference sequence). CDR3 sequence: CASSLSRVPAGYTF. Here the CDR3 DNA reads TGTGCCAGCAGTTTATCGCGTGTGCCAGCGGGCTACACCTTC.

The chain has TRBV28 and TRBJ1-6; 8 bases are a match to TRBD1. The germline CDR1 and CDR2 sequences are MDHEN and SYDVKM. The CDR3 loop spans 16 amino acids. V trimming: 6 bases; J trimming: 5 bases; junction bases outside the gene matches: 9. The CDR3 is CASRFVGTGDNSPLHF. The CDR3 nucleotides read TGTGCCAGCAGGTTCGTAGGGACAGGCGATAATTCACCCCTCCACTTT.

In this sample, this clone turned up once. V gene TRBV3-1 (or the pseudogene TRBV3-2) combines with J gene TRBJ2-5, with 7 bases aligning to TRBD2. The CDR3 is 15 amino acids. Germline loops: CDR1 LGHDT, CDR2 YNNKEL (reference sequence). Trimming cost V 6 bases and J 2 bases; bases outside gene matches: 9. CDR3 residues: CASRTSSGLQETQYF. In nucleotides, the CDR3 is TGTGCCAGCAGAACTTCTAGCGGTTTGCAAGAGACCCAGTACTTC.

The J gene is TRBJ2-2, the V gene TRBV19; 10 positions match TRBD2. Germline CDR1 and CDR2: LNHDA and SQIVND (reference sequence). The V gene end was trimmed by 4 bases and the J gene end by 4 bases; junction bases not matched to a gene: 0. The CDR3 loop spans 14 amino acids. The CDR3 DNA sequence: TGTGCCAGTAGTAGGACTAGCGGCACCGGGGAGCTGTTTTTT. Translated: CASSRTSGTGELFF.

The chain carries TRBV3-1 (or the pseudogene TRBV3-2) and TRBJ1-3; a possible D gene is TRBD1 (6 bases). The CDR3 contains 14 residues. Between the trimmed V and J ends, which lost 5 bases and 2 bases, there was a span of 10 bases. The germline CDR1 and CDR2 sequences are LGHDT and YNNKEL (reference sequence). The CDR3 is CASSVTGTGNTIYF. For the CDR3, the DNA is TGTGCCAGCAGCGTAACAGGGACTGGAAACACCATATATTTT.

Details on this clone: The same CDR3 can be traced to other DNA sequences in this sample. CDR3 sequence (DNA): TGTGCCAGTAGTCCCGGACAGGGGGCTTACGAGCAGTACTTC. Translating gives CASSPGQGAYEQYF. The chain uses TRBV19 and TRBJ2-7, with TRBD1 matching over 11 bases. Looked up from germline, CDR1 is LNHDA and CDR2 is SQIVND (reference sequence). The CDR3 sequence is 14 residues long. The trim removed 5 bases at V and 4 bases at J, leaving 4 bases unmatched.

This clone showed up just once. The chain has TRBV27 and TRBJ2-1; 7 bases match TRBD2. The germline CDR1 and CDR2 sequences are MNHEY and SMNVEV (reference sequence). V dropped 5 bases and J dropped 4; count of bases not matched to a gene: 8. The CDR3 is 15 residues long. CDR3 in amino acids: CASSPGTTGYNEQFF. CDR3 nucleotides: TGTGCCAGCAGTCCAGGGACTACGGGGTACAATGAGCAGTTCTTC.